The rows below give T cell receptor beta chains drawn from one sample of a study of blood T cell repertoires in COVID-19. The data were produced by immunoSEQ multiplex PCR, yet TCRdb's version contains in-frame clones alone and is incomplete. In the table there are around 56,000 clones, 80% to 90% of which are singletons. What was sequenced was peripheral blood. The receptors stem from a man aged 55-75 years with active or convalescent COVID-19. CDR3s include the opening cysteine and the closing phenylalanine or tryptophan. The D gene is left open where the match is weak. For some rows the clone size is stated as once, few or many, or as a class when expanded; others skip it.

J,D,V,size,CDR3,DNA
TRBJ2-7,NA,TRBV6-6,few,CASSSRSTHSYEQYF,TGTGCCAGCTCTTCGCGGTCAACACATTCCTACGAGCAGTACTTC
TRBJ2-2,TRBD2,TRBV13,NA,CASSLGDSGGAYNTGELFF,TGTGCCAGCAGCTTAGGTGACAGCGGGGGGGCCTATAACACCGGGGAGCTGTTTTTT
TRBJ2-5,TRBD1,TRBV5-1,NA,CASGRTGESLETQYF,TGCGCCAGCGGGCGGACAGGGGAGAGTCTGGAGACCCAGTACTTC
TRBJ2-1,TRBD1,TRBV28,NA,CASSTLAGGRTNEQFF,TGTGCCAGCAGCACGCTGGCAGGGGGCCGTACAAATGAGCAGTTCTTC
TRBJ1-2,NA,TRBV19,NA,CASTHPPTANYGYTF,TGTGCCAGTACCCACCCCCCGACAGCAAACTATGGCTACACCTTC
TRBJ1-1,NA,TRBV6-5,NA,CASSQPGGSDTEAFF,TGTGCCAGCAGCCAACCGGGGGGGTCGGACACTGAAGCTTTCTTT
TRBJ1-1,NA,TRBV10-3,NA,CAIREDSAEAFF,TGTGCCATCAGGGAGGATTCGGCTGAAGCTTTCTTT
TRBJ1-2,NA,TRBV6-5,NA,CASSYSGGVGNYGYTF,TGTGCCAGCAGTTACTCGGGGGGGGTCGGTAACTATGGCTACACCTTC
TRBJ2-1,TRBD2,TRBV5-4,NA,CASSLELGLAGGNEQFF,TGTGCCAGCAGCTTGGAATTGGGACTAGCGGGGGGGAATGAGCAGTTCTTC
TRBJ1-2,NA,TRBV2,NA,CASRSGTLQGYTF,TGTGCCAGCAGGAGTGGTACTTTACAGGGCTACACCTTC
TRBJ1-2,NA,TRBV6-2/TRBV6-3,NA,CASSYRTDYGYTF,TGTGCCAGCAGTTACCGGACAGACTATGGCTACACCTTC
TRBJ2-5,NA,TRBV5-4,medium-sized,CASSGANQETQYF,TGTGCCAGCAGTGGGGCCAACCAAGAGACCCAGTACTTC
TRBJ2-7,TRBD1,TRBV6-2/TRBV6-3,NA,CASSSTGGLYEQYF,TGTGCCAGCAGTTCAACAGGGGGCCTCTACGAGCAGTACTTC
TRBJ2-7,TRBD2,TRBV11-1,NA,CASSSQTSGGAYEQYF,TGTGCCAGCAGTTCACAGACTAGCGGGGGCGCCTACGAGCAGTACTTC
TRBJ1-1,NA,TRBV19,NA,CASKVQEWMNTEAFF,TGTGCCAGTAAAGTACAGGAATGGATGAACACTGAAGCTTTCTTT
TRBJ1-6,NA,TRBV14,NA,CASSQDGNPRGASPLHF,TGTGCCAGCAGCCAAGATGGTAACCCCCGCGGGGCTTCACCCCTCCACTTT
TRBJ2-7,TRBD1,TRBV5-1,NA,CASSGQGVSEQYF,TGCGCCAGCAGCGGACAGGGGGTAAGCGAGCAGTACTTC
TRBJ1-6,TRBD1,TRBV27,few,CASRPDRLYNSPLHF,TGTGCCAGCAGACCGGACAGGCTCTATAATTCACCCCTCCACTTT
TRBJ2-3,NA,TRBV7-9,NA,CASSLHLADTQYF,TGTGCCAGCAGCTTACACTTAGCTGATACGCAGTATTTT
TRBJ2-7,TRBD2,TRBV9,once,CASSVGSGVEMEQYF,TGTGCCAGCAGCGTCGGAAGCGGGGTAGAGATGGAGCAGTACTTC
TRBJ1-6,NA,TRBV19,NA,CASSGEGSSPLHF,TGTGCCAGTAGTGGGGAGGGGAGTTCACCCCTCCACTTT
TRBJ1-1,NA,TRBV7-8,NA,CASSLRETPEAFF,TGTGCCAGCAGCTTACGGGAGACTCCTGAAGCTTTCTTT
TRBJ1-1,NA,TRBV6-5,NA,CASSYHQGNTEAFF,TGTGCCAGCAGTTACCATCAGGGAAACACTGAAGCTTTCTTT
TRBJ2-1,TRBD1,TRBV3-1/TRBV3-2,NA,CASSPNRQGKYNEQFF,TGTGCCAGCAGTCCTAACCGACAGGGGAAGTACAATGAGCAGTTCTTC
TRBJ1-1,TRBD1,TRBV19,NA,CASRYDRVNTEAFF,TGTGCCAGTAGATACGACAGGGTGAACACTGAAGCTTTCTTT
TRBJ1-2,TRBD1,TRBV28,NA,CASSLYVSGGAGYTF,TGTGCCAGCAGTTTATACGTATCAGGGGGCGCGGGCTACACCTTC
TRBJ2-7,TRBD1,TRBV5-1,NA,CASSLEGTASYEQYF,TGCGCCAGCAGCTTGGAGGGGACAGCTTCCTACGAGCAGTACTTC
TRBJ1-2,NA,TRBV3-1/TRBV3-2,NA,CASSQESQRGYTF,TGTGCCAGCAGCCAAGAGTCACAAAGAGGCTACACCTTC
TRBJ2-5,TRBD2,TRBV19,few,CASSIDPLSGRKTQYF,TGTGCCAGTAGTATAGATCCGCTAAGCGGGAGAAAGACCCAGTACTTC
TRBJ1-3,NA,TRBV11-2,NA,CASSFWEHGNTIYF,TGTGCCAGCAGCTTTTGGGAGCACGGAAACACCATATATTTT
TRBJ1-2,TRBD1,TRBV4-1,NA,CASSHRPGGFKDLSGYTF,TGCGCCAGCAGCCATAGGCCAGGGGGCTTTAAGGATTTATCGGGCTACACCTTC
TRBJ2-7,NA,TRBV5-1,NA,CASSLAAGTTYEQYF,TGCGCCAGCAGCTTGGCAGCAGGTACCACCTACGAGCAGTACTTC
TRBJ1-1,NA,TRBV10-3,NA,CAISGTGNSNEAFF,TGTGCCATCAGTGGAACAGGGAACTCAAATGAAGCTTTCTTT
TRBJ2-7,NA,TRBV7-8,NA,CASSLDPVYEQYF,TGTGCCAGCAGCTTAGATCCAGTCTACGAGCAGTACTTC
TRBJ1-1,NA,TRBV6-6,NA,CASTETLKDTEAFF,TGTGCCAGCACCGAGACTTTAAAGGACACTGAAGCTTTCTTT
TRBJ2-1,NA,TRBV10-1,NA,CASSGQINNEQFF,TGCGCCAGCAGTGGACAGATTAACAATGAGCAGTTCTTC
TRBJ2-1,NA,TRBV5-6,NA,CASSQISAAVQEQFF,TGTGCCAGCAGCCAAATTAGCGCCGCGGTACAAGAGCAGTTCTTC
TRBJ1-1,TRBD1,TRBV18,NA,CASSPGQGVIDTEAFF,TGTGCCAGCTCCCCGGGACAGGGGGTAATAGACACTGAAGCTTTCTTT
TRBJ1-2,NA,TRBV18,NA,CASSPPSQGEHGYTF,TGTGCCAGCTCACCTCCGAGCCAGGGTGAGCATGGCTACACCTTC
TRBJ1-2,TRBD1,TRBV2,NA,CASSQGQGVYGYTF,TGTGCCAGCAGTCAGGGACAGGGCGTCTATGGCTACACCTTC
TRBJ2-3,TRBD2,TRBV19,NA,CASSMISGGGSDTQYF,TGTGCCAGTAGTATGATCTCCGGGGGAGGGTCGGATACGCAGTATTTT
TRBJ1-1,NA,TRBV7-2,NA,CASSLSGRIAEAFF,TGTGCCAGCAGCTTATCCGGCAGGATCGCTGAAGCTTTCTTT
TRBJ1-2,TRBD1,TRBV6-6,NA,CASSKPGGGYTF,TGTGCCAGCAGTAAACCAGGGGGCGGCTACACCTTC
TRBJ1-4,NA,TRBV12-3/TRBV12-4,NA,CASSFAGEKLFF,TGTGCCAGCAGTTTTGCGGGCGAAAAACTGTTTTTT
TRBJ2-7,TRBD1,TRBV6-5,NA,CASSKDRVRVEQYF,TGTGCCAGCAGTAAGGACAGGGTTAGGGTCGAGCAGTACTTC
TRBJ2-7,TRBD2,TRBV5-4,NA,CASSFGGGIQSYEQYF,TGTGCCAGCAGCTTTGGGGGGGGGATCCAGTCCTACGAGCAGTACTTC
TRBJ2-2,TRBD2,TRBV5-1,NA,CASSLLLAGVTGELFF,TGCGCCAGCAGCTTGTTACTAGCGGGAGTCACCGGGGAGCTGTTTTTT
TRBJ2-7,TRBD1,TRBV7-9,few,CASSARDRGVYEQYF,TGTGCCAGCAGCGCCCGGGACAGGGGAGTCTACGAGCAGTACTTC
TRBJ2-1,NA,TRBV20-1,NA,CRSGINEQFF,TGCCGTTCGGGAATCAATGAGCAGTTCTTC
TRBJ2-3,TRBD2,TRBV24-1,few,CATSDGRGLAKAIGTQYF,TGTGCCACCAGTGATGGGCGAGGACTAGCGAAAGCCATAGGTACGCAGTATTTT
TRBJ2-5,TRBD1,TRBV2,NA,CASERGQGTRETQYF,TGTGCCAGCGAGAGAGGACAGGGGACGCGGGAGACCCAGTACTTC
TRBJ2-7,TRBD2,TRBV7-2,NA,CASSPLAGKEQYF,TGTGCCAGCAGCCCGCTAGCGGGGAAGGAGCAGTACTTC
TRBJ1-1,NA,TRBV5-6,NA,CASSLLRSNTEAFF,TGTGCCAGCAGCTTGCTACGGAGTAACACTGAAGCTTTCTTT
TRBJ1-3,NA,TRBV5-1,NA,CASSEQGSSGNTIYF,TGCGCCAGCTCCGAGCAGGGTAGCTCTGGAAACACCATATATTTT
TRBJ2-3,NA,TRBV11-2,NA,CASSLVPLSGEGQYF,TGTGCCAGCAGCTTGGTCCCTCTGTCGGGCGAGGGGCAGTATTTT
TRBJ1-6,NA,TRBV19,NA,CASSIDRRSVSPLHF,TGTGCCAGTAGTATAGATCGACGGAGCGTCTCACCCCTCCACTTT
TRBJ2-7,NA,TRBV12-1,NA,CASSCADKAKGYEQYF,TGTGCCAGCAGCTGCGCGGACAAGGCCAAAGGCTACGAGCAGTACTTC
TRBJ2-5,NA,TRBV28,once,CASNLDSYQETQYF,TGTGCCAGCAACCTTGACAGTTACCAAGAGACCCAGTACTTC
TRBJ1-2,NA,TRBV9,NA,CASSSLPSPNYGYTF,TGTGCCAGCAGCTCTCTCCCCTCCCCTAACTATGGCTACACCTTC